This T cell receptor beta chain was profiled in a study of CD8+CD57+ T cells in acquired aplastic anemia. Study overall: On average, sorted CD4+ and CD8+ cells gave approximately 3 ug of DNA. In CD4+ cells, healthy donors produced an average of approximately 9.9 million reads.

This CDR3 contains 14 residues. Germline assignment: CDR1 SGHRS and CDR2 YFSETQ. Study-wide results and caveats: The number of CD8+ CDR3 sequences shared by patients and controls was twenty-nine.

TCR beta VDJ and CDR3 were profiled, and genomic DNA was the template. Each CDR3 protein is one row after TCRdb ran MiXCR on the reads. Of roughly 420,000 distinct CDR3 sequences in the sample, roughly 64% were seen once. About this clonotype: The antigen remains undetermined. At one boundary the junction diverges from the germline segment, which might be a read error.

The chain has TRBV5-1 and TRBJ2-7; no firm D call. The sequence was obtained from a human donor in good health, serving as a control. Input material: sorted CD4+, CD8+, or CD8+CD57+ T cells (not recorded which) from PBMCs. For the CDR3, the DNA is TGTGCCAGCAGAGTAGACCAAGAGACCCACGAGCAGTACTTC. Protein product: CASRVDQETHEQYF. Full variable domain (outside the CDR3, taken from reference TRBV5-1 and TRBJ2-7): KAGVTQTPRYLIKTRGQQVTLSCSPISGHRSVSWYQQTPGQGLQFLFEYFSETQRNKGNFPGRFSGRQFSNSRSEMNVSTLELGDSALYLCASRVDQETHEQYFGPGTRLTVT.